The sequence of this T cell receptor beta chain was determined in a study of blood T cell repertoires in COVID-19. Study-wide context: Sites in the United States, Italy and Spain provided acute and convalescent COVID-19 samples. In each case, the material was cDNA or gDNA derived from T cells, B-cell-depleted T cells, or PBMCs.

Original data processing: Cell counts per sample came from amplifying reference gene primers. Produced via immunoSEQ multiplex PCR; TCRdb's table is partial and in-frame only. The DNA gave D and trimming, while V, J and clone size come from that table. The profile shows approximately 250,000 clones, more than 75% of them singletons. Input material: peripheral blood. The TCR sequence derives from a man in his forties with acute or convalescent COVID-19.

This chain's CDR3 is CASSSGQTGANVLTF. The CDR3 DNA reads as TGTGCCAGCAGCTCCGGACAGACTGGGGCCAACGTCCTGACTTTC. The chain combines TRBV5-4 with TRBJ2-6; maybe TRBD1 (6 bases). With 3 bases removed from V and 2 bases from J, the gap between germline ends came to 9 bases. CDR1 is SGHNT, CDR2 YYREEE, per germline (reference sequence). The CDR3 loop spans 15 amino acids. Together with reference TRBV5-4 and TRBJ2-6, the CDR3 gives the full variable domain: ETGVTQSPTHLIKTRGQQVTLRCSSQSGHNTVSWYQQALGQGPQFIFQYYREEENGRGNFPPRFSGLQFPNYSSELNVNALELDDSALYLCASSSGQTGANVLTFGAGSRLTVL.